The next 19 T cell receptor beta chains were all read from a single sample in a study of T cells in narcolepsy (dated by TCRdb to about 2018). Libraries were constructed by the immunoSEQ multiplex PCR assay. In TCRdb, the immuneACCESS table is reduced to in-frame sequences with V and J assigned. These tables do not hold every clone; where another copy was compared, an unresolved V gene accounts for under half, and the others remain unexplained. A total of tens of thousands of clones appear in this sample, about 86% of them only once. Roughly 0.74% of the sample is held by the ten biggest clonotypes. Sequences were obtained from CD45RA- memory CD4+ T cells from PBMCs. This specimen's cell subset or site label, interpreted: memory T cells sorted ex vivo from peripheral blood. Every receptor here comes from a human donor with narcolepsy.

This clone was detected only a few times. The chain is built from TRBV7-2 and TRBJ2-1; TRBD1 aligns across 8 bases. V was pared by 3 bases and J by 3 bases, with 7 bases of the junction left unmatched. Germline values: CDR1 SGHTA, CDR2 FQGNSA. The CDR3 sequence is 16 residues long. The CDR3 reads CASSFRGTGSYNEQFF. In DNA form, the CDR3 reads TGTGCCAGCAGCTTCAGAGGGACAGGAAGCTACAATGAGCAGTTCTTC.

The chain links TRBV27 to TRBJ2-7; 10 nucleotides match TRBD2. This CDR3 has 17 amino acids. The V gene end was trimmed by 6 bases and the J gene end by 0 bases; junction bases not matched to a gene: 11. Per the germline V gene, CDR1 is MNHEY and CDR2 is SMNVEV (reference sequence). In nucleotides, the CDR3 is TGTGCCAGCAGCCCAAGGGGGACTAGCGTATTCTCCTACGAGCAGTACTTC. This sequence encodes CASSPRGTSVFSYEQYF.

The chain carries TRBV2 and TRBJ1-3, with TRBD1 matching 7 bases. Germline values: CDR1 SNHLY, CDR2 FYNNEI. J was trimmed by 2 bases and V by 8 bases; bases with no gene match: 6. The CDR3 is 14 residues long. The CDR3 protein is CASGRGPPGNTIYF. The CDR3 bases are TGTGCCAGCGGAAGGGGGCCCCCTGGAAACACCATATATTTT. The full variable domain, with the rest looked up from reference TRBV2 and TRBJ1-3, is EPEVTQTPSHQVTQMGQEVILRCVPISNHLYFYWYRQILGQKVEFLVSFYNNEISEKSEIFDDQFSVERPDGSNFTLKIRSTKLEDSAMYFCASGRGPPGNTIYFGEGSWLTVV.

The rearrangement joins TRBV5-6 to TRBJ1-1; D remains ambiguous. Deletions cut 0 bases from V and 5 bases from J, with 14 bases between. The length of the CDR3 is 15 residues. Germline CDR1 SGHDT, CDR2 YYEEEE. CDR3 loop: CASSLGPYLGTEAFF. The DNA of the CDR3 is TGTGCCAGCAGCTTGGGGCCCTACTTAGGGACTGAAGCTTTCTTT.

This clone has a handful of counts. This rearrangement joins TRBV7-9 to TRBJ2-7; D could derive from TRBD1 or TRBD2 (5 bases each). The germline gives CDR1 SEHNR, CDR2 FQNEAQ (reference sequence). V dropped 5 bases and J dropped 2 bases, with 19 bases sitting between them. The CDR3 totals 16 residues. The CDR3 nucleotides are TGTGCCAGCAGCCCATCCCGCCGGGACCCTCCCTACGAGCAGTACTTC. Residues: CASSPSRRDPPYEQYF.

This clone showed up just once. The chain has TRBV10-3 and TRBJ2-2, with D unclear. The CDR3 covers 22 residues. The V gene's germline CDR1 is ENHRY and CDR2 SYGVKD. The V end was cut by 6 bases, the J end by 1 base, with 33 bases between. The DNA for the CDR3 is TGTGCCATCAGCGAGAGAACTGACTTCCTAGATTCTAGGCGGAGGAACACCGGGGAGCTGTTTTTT. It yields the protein CAISERTDFLDSRRRNTGELFF.

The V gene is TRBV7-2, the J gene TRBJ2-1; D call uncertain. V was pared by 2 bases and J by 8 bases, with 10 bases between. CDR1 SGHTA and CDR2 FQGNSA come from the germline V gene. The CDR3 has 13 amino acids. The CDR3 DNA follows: TGTGCCAGCAGCTTAACTCGACTGGATGAGCAGTTCTTC. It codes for CASSLTRLDEQFF.

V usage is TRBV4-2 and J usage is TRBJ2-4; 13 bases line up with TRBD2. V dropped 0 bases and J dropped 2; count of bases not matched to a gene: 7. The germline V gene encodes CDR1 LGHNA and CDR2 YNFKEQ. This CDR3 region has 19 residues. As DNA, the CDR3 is TGTGCCAGCAGCCAAGACCCAGGGACTAGCGGGATGACCAAAAACATTCAGTACTTC. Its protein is CASSQDPGTSGMTKNIQYF.

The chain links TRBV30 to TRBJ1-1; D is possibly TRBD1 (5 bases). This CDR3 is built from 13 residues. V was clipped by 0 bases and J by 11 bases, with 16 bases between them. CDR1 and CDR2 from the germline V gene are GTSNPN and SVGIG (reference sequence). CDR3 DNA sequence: TGTGCCTGGAGTGTAAGGGGCCCGAGGGAGGCTTTCTTT. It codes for CAWSVRGPREAFF.

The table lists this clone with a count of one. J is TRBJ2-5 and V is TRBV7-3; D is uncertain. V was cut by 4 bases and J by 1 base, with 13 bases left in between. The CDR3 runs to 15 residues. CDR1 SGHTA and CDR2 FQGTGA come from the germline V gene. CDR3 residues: CASSSGGRTQETQYF. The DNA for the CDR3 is TGTGCCAGCAGCTCCGGCGGCAGGACCCAAGAGACCCAGTACTTC.

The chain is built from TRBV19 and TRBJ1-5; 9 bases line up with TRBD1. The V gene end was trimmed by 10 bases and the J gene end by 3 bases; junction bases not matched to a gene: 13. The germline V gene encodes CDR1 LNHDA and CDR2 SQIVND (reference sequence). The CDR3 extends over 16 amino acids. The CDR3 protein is CATTSGQGWNNQPQHF. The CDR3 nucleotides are TGTGCCACCACCTCTGGACAGGGGTGGAACAATCAGCCCCAGCATTTT.

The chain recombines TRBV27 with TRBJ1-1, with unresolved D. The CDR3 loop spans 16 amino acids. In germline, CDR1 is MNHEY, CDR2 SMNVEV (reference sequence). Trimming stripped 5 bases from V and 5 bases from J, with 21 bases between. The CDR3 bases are TGTGCCAGCAGTACCCCCACCAAGGCCCCATGGACTGAAGCTTTCTTT. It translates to CASSTPTKAPWTEAFF.

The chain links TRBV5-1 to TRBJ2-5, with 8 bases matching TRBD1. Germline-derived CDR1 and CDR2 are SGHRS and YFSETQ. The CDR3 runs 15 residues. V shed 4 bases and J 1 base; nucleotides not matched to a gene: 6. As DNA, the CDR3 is TGCGCCAGCAGCCTTGGACAGGGTCCCCAAGAGACCCAGTACTTC. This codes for CASSLGQGPQETQYF.

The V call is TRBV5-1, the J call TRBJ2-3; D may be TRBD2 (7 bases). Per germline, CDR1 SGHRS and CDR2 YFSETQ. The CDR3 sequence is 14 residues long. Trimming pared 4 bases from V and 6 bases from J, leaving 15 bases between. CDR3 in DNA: TGCGCCAGCAGCCCCTGGGGGCGGGGGGATACGCAGTATTTT. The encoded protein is CASSPWGRGDTQYF.

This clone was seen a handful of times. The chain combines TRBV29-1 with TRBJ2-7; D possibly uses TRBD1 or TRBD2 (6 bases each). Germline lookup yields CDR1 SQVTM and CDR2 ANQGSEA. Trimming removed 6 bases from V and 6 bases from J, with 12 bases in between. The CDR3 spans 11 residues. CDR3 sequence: CSVVGGIEQYF. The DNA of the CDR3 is TGCAGCGTAGTGGGGGGCATCGAGCAGTACTTC.

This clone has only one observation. In DNA, the CDR3 is TGTGCCAGCAGCTTTGAGACCAATGAAAAACTGTTTTTT. This codes for CASSFETNEKLFF. The chain is built from TRBV7-9 and TRBJ1-4, with D uncertain. Germline CDR1 reads SEHNR; CDR2 reads FQNEAQ (reference sequence). CDR3 size: 13 residues. V lost 3 bases, J lost 5 bases, and 7 bases lay in between.

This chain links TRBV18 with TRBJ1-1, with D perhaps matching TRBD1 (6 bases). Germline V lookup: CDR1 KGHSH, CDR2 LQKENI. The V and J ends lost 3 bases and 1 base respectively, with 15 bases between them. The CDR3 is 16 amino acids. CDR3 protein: CASSPRQASGNTEAFF. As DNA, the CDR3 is TGTGCCAGCTCACCCAGACAGGCCTCAGGGAACACTGAAGCTTTCTTT.

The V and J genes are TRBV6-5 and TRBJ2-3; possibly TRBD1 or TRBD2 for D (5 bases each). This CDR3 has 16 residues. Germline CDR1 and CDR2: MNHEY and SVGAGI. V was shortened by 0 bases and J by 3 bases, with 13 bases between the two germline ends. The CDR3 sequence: CASSYSTVGLTDTQYF. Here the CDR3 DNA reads TGTGCCAGCAGTTACTCGACAGTAGGACTTACAGATACGCAGTATTTT.

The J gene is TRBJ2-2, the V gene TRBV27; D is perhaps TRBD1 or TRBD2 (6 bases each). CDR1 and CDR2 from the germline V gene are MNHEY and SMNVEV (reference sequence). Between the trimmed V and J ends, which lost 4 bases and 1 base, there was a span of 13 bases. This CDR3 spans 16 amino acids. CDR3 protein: CASSSWGRGNTGELFF. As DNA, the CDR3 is TGTGCCAGCAGTTCCTGGGGGCGGGGGAACACCGGGGAGCTGTTTTTT.